This TCR beta chain was sequenced during a study of OX40 agonist ivuxolimab in advanced cancers. The study's findings and limits: Averaging showed that CD8+ T cells had more expanded clones than CD4+ did. Patients with a partial response at 0.1-3.0 mg/kg had among the lowest clonal expansion.

Germline V gene lookup returns CDR1 ENHRY and CDR2 SYGVKD. Trimming shortened V by 0 bases and J by 8 bases, and 5 bases separated the two germline ends. CDR3 size: 12 residues. Sequencing was performed with immunoSEQ multiplex PCR; in TCRdb, only in-frame clones are kept and a portion is missing. The profile shows 71,000 or so clones, roughly nine tenths of them singletons. This clone was seen just once. The target antigen is unknown. The V call is TRBV10-3, the J call TRBJ2-1, with D uncertain. The starting material was CD4+ or CD8+ T cells sorted from blood, obtained in a trial of the OX40 agonist ivuxolimab. This TCR came from an adult with an advanced solid tumor such as melanoma, head and neck, liver or kidney cancer. The CDR3 loop reads CAISESSHEQFF. In DNA, the CDR3 is TGTGCCATCAGTGAGTCTTCCCATGAGCAGTTCTTC.